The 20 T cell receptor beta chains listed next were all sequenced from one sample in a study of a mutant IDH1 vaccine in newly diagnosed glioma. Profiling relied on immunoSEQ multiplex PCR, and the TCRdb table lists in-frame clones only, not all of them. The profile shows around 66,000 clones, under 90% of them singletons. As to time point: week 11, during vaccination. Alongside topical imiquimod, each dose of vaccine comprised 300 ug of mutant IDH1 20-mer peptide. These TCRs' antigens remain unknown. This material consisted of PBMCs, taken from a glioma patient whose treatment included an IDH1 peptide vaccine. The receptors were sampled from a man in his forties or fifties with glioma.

CDR3 bases: TGTGCCAGCAGCTTAGCGCGTGGGACAATTTCCTACGAGCAGTACTTC. It translates to CASSLARGTISYEQYF. The gene calls are TRBV7-9 and TRBJ2-7, with a tentative D call TRBD1 (6 bases). The CDR3 is made up of 16 amino acids. Trimming left V 0 bases short and J 1 base short, with 13 bases between. Germline V gives CDR1 SEHNR, CDR2 FQNEAQ (reference sequence).

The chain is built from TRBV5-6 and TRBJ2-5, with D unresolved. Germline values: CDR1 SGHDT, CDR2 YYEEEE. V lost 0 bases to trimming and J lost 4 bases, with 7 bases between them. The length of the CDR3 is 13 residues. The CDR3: CASSLELTETQYF. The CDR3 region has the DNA TGTGCCAGCAGCTTGGAATTAACAGAGACCCAGTACTTC.

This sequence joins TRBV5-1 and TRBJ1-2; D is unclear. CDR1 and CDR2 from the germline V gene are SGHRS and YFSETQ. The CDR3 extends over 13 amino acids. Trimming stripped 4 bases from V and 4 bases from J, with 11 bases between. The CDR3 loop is CASSLDGSYGYTF. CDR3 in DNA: TGCGCCAGCAGCCTGGACGGATCCTATGGCTACACCTTC.

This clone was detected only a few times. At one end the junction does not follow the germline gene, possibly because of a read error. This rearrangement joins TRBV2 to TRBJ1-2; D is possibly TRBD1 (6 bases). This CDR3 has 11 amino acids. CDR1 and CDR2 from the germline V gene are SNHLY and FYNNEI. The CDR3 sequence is CASSTRQAWLF. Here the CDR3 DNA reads TGTGCCAGCAGTACTAGACAGGCGTGGCTGTTC.

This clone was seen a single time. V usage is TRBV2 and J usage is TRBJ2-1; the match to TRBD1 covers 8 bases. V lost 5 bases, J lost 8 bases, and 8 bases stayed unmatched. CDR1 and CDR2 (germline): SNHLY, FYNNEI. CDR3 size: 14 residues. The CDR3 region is CASSPVAGGYEQFF. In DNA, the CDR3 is TGTGCCAGCAGTCCCGTGGCAGGGGGCTATGAGCAGTTCTTC.

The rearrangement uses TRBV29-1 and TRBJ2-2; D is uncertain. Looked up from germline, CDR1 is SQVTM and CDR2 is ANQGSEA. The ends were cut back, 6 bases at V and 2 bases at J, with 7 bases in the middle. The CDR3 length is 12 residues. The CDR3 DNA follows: TGCAGCGTAGACTTTAACACCGGGGAGCTGTTTTTT. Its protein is CSVDFNTGELFF.

The CDR3 sequence is CASSPTESYEQYF. The CDR3 bases are TGTGCCAGCTCACCGACAGAATCCTACGAGCAGTACTTC. The chain has TRBV18 and TRBJ2-7, with TRBD1 as a possible D gene (5 bases). Germline CDR1 is KGHSH and CDR2 is LQKENI. CDR3 length equals 13 residues. The germline V and J ends were trimmed by 3 bases and 1 base, with 7 bases remaining between them.

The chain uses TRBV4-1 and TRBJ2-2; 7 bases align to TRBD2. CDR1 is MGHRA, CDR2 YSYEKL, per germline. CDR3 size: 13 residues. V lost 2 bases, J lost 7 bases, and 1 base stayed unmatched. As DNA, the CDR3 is TGCGCCAGCAGCCAAACTAGCGTCGGGGAGCTGTTTTTT. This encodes CASSQTSVGELFF.

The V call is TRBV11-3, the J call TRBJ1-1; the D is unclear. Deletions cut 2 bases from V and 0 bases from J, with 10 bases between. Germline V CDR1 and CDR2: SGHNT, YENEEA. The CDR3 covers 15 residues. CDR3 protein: CASSLLEGMNTEAFF. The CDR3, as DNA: TGTGCCAGCAGCTTATTGGAGGGAATGAACACTGAAGCTTTCTTT.

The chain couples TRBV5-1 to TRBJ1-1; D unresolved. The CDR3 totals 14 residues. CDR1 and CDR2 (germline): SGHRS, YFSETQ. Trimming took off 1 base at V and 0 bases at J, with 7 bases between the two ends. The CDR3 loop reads CASSLFGMNTEAFF. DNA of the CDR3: TGCGCCAGCAGCTTGTTCGGAATGAACACTGAAGCTTTCTTT.

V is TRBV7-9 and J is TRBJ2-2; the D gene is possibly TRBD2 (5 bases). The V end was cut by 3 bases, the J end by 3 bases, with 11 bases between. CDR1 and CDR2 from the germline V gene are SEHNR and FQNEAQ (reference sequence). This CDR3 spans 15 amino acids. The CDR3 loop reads CASSFRGRDTGELFF. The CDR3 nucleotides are TGTGCCAGCAGCTTCCGCGGGCGGGACACCGGGGAGCTGTTTTTT.

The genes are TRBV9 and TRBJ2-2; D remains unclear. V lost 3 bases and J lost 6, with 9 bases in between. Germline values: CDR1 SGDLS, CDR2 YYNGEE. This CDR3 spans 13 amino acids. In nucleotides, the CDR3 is TGTGCCAGCAGCGGGGGATTTTCCGGGGAGCTGTTTTTT. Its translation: CASSGGFSGELFF.

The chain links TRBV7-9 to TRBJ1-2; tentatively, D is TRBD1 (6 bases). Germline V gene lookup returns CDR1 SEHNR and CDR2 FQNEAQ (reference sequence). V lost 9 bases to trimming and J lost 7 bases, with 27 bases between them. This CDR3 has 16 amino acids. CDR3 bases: TGTGCCAGAGCGGGGGGCGCCAGCCCGATTTGGGGTGGCTACACCTTC. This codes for CARAGGASPIWGGYTF.

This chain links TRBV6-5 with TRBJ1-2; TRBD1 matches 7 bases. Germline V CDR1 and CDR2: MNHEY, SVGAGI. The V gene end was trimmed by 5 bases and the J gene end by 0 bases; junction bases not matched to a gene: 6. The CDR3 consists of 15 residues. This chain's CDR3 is CASSTTGTANYGYTF. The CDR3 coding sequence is TGTGCCAGCAGTACAACCGGGACAGCTAACTATGGCTACACCTTC.

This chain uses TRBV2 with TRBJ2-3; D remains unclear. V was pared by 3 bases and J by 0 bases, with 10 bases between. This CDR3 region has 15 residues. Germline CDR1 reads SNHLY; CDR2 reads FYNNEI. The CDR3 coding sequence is TGTGCCAGCAGTGAGTACCAGACCAGCACAGATACGCAGTATTTT. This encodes CASSEYQTSTDTQYF.

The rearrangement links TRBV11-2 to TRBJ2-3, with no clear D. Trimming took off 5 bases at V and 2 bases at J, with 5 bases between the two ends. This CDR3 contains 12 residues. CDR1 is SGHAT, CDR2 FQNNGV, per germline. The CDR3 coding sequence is TGTGCCAGCAGCCGAGACACAGATACGCAGTATTTT. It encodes CASSRDTDTQYF.

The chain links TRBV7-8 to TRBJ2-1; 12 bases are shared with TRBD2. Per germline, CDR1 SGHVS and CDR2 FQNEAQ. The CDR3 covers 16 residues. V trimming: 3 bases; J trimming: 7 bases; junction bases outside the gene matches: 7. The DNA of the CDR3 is TGTGCCAGCAGCTTTTCTGGACTAGCGGGGAGGAATGAGCAGTTCTTC. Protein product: CASSFSGLAGRNEQFF.

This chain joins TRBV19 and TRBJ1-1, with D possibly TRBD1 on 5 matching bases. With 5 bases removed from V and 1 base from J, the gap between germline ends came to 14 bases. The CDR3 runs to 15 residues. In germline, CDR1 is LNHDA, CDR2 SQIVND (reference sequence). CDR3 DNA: TGTGCCAGTAGTTTTCGACTAACAGGGAACACTGAAGCTTTCTTT. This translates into CASSFRLTGNTEAFF.

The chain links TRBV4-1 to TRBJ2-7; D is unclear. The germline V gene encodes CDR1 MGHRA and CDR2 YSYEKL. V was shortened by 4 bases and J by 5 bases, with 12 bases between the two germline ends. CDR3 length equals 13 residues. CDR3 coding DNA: TGCGCCAGCAGCCGTGAGTTGCGGAACGAGCAGTACTTC. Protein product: CASSRELRNEQYF.

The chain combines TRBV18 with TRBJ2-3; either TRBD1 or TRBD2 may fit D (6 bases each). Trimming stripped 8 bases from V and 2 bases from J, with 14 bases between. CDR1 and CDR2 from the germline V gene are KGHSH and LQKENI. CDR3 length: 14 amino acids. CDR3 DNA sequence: TGTGCCAGCATAACAGGGAGGTCCACAGATACGCAGTATTTT. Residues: CASITGRSTDTQYF.